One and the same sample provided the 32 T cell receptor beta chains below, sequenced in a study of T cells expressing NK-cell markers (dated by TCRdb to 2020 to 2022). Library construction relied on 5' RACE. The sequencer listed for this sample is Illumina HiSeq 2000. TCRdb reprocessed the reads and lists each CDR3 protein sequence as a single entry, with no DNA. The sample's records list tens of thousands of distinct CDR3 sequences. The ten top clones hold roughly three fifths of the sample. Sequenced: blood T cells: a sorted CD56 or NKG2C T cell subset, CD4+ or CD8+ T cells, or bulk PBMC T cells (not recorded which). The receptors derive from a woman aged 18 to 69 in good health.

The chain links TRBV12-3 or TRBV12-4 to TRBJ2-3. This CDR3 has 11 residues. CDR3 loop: CASSHADTQYF.

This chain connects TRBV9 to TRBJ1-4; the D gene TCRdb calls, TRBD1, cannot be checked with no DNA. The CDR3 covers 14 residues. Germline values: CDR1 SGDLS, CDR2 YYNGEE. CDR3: CASSATGAREKLFF.

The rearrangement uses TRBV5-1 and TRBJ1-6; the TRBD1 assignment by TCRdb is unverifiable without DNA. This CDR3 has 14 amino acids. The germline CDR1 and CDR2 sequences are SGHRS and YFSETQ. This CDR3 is CASSPGTVDSPLHF.

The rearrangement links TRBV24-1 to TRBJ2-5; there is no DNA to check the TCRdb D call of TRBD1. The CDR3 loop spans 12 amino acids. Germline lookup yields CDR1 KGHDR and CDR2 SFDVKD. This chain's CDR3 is CATSDTGKTQYF.

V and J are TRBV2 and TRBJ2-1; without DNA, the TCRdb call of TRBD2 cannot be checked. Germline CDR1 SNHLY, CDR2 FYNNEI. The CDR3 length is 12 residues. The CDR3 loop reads CAGGLAANEQFF.

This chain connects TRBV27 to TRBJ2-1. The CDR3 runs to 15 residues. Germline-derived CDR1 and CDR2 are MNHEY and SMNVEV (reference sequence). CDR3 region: CASSLVSRTNNEQFF.

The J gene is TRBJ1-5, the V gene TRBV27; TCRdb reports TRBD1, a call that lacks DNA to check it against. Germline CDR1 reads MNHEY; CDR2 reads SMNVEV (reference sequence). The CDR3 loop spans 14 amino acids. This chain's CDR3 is CASSLGQFNQPQHF.

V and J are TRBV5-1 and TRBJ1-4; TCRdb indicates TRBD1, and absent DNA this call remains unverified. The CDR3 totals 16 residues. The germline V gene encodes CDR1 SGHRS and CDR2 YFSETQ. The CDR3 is CASSFAGVGDNEKLFF.

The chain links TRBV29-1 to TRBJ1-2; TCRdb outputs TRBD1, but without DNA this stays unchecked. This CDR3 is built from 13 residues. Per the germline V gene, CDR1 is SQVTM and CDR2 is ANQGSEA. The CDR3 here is CSVLDDRGLSYTF.

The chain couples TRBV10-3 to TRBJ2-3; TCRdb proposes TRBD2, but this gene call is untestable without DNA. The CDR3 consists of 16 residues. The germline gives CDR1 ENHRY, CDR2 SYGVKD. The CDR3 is CAISETGLAATDTQYF.

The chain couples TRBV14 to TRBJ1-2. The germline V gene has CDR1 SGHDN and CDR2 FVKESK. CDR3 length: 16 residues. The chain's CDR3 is CASSQDLDGVNYGYTF.

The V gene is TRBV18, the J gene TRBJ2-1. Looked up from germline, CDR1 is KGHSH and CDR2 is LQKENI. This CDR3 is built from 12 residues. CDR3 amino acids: CASSPRSGEQFF. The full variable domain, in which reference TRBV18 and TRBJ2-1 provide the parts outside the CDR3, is NAGVMQNPRHLVRRRGQEARLRCSPMKGHSHVYWYRQLPEEGLKFMVYLQKENIIDESGMPKERFSAEFPKEGPSILRIQQVVRGDSAAYFCASSPRSGEQFFGPGTRLTVL.

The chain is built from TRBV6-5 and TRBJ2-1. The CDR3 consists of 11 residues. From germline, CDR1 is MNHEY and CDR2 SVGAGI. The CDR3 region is CASSSGETPFF.

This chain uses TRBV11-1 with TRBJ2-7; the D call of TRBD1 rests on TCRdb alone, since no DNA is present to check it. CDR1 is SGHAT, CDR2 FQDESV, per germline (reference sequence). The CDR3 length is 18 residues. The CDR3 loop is CASSKDPWDTGEAYEQYF.

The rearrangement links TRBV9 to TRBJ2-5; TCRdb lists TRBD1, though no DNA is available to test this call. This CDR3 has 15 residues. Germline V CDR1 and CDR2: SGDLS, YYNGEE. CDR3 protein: CASSEASGGGETQYF.

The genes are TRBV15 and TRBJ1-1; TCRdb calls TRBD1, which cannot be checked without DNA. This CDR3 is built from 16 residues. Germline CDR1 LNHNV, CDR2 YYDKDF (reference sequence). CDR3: CATSRDRGRGSGEAFF.

The CDR3 loop reads CASSYGIHEQYF. The chain employs TRBV6-5 and TRBJ2-7. This CDR3 has 12 amino acids. Germline values: CDR1 MNHEY, CDR2 SVGAGI.

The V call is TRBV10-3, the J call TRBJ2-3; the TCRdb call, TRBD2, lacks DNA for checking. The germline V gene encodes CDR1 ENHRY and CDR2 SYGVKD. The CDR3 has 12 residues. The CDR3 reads CAISEGGDTQYF.

This CDR3 reads CATSRDDQGLSGGELFF. The rearrangement uses TRBV15 and TRBJ2-2; the D call from TCRdb, TRBD2, cannot be confirmed without DNA. The V gene's germline CDR1 is LNHNV and CDR2 YYDKDF (reference sequence). The CDR3 runs 17 residues.

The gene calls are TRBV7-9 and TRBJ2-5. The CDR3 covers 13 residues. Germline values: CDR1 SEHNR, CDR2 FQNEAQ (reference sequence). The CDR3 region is CASKGREEETQYF.

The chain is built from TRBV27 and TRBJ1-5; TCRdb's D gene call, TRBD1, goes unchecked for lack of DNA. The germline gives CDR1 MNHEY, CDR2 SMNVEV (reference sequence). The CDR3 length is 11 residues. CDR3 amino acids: CASGTNQPQHF.

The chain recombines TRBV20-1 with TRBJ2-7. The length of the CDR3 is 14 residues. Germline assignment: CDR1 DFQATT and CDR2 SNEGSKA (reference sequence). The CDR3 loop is CSAQSVSNSYEQYF.

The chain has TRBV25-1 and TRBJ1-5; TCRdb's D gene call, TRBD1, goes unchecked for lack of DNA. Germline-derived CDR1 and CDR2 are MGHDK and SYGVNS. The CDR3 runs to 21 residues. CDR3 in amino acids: CASSGPGPGQGAFGRNQPQHF.

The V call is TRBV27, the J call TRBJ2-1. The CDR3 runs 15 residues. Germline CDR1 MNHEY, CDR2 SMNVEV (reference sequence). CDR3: CASSFSTGPYNEQFF.

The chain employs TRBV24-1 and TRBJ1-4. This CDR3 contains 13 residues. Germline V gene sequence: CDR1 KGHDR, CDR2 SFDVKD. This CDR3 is CATRRASNEKLFF.

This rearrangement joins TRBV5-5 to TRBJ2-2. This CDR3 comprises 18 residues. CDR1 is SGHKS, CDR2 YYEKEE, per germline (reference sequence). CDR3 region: CASSLDIFLGIYGGELFF.

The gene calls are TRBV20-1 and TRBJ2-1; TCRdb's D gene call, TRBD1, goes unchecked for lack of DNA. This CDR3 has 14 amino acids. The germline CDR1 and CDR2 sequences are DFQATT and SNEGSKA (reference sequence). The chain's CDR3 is CSARRTGNYNVQFF.

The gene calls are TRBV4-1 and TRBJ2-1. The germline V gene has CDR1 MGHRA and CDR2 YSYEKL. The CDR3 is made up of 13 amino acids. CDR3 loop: CASSQGSRNEQFF.

The CDR3 here is CASSFLSQGPKNIQYF. The chain joins TRBV12-3 or TRBV12-4 to TRBJ2-4; TCRdb outputs TRBD1, but without DNA this stays unchecked. CDR3 length: 16 amino acids.

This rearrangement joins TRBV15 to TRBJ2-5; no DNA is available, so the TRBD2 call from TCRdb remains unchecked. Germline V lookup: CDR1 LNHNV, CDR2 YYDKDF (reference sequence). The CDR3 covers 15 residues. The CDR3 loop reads CATRRTSSGQETQYF. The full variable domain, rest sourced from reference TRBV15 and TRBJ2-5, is DAMVIQNPRYQVTQFGKPVTLSCSQTLNHNVMYWYQQKSSQAPKLLFHYYDKDFNNEADTPDNFQSRRPNTSFCFLDIRSPGLGDTAMYLCATRRTSSGQETQYFGPGTRLLVL.

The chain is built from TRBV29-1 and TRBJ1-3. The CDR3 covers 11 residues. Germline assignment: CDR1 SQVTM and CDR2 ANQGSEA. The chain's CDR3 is CSVDREDTIYF.

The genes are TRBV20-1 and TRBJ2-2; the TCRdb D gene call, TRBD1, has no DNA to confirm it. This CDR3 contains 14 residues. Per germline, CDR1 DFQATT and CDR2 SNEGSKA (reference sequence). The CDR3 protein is CSASRGRPTGELFF.